The 16 T cell receptor beta chains listed next were all sequenced from one sample in a study of control samples from healthy donors and cancer patients. The table came from immunoSEQ multiplex PCR; TCRdb's copy has only in-frame clones and leaves some out. The table lists 120,000 or so clones, approximately 89% of them singletons. The sequencing sample was made of blood. These receptors came from a man aged 60 to 75 in good health.

The chain is built from TRBV2 and TRBJ1-2, with D tentatively TRBD1 (6 bases). CDR1 is SNHLY and CDR2 is FYNNEI in the germline V gene. V was cut by 10 bases and J by 6 bases, with 21 bases left in between. This CDR3 spans 14 amino acids. This CDR3 is CATEGGQGRNGYTF. The CDR3 nucleotides are TGTGCCACCGAAGGGGGGCAGGGTCGAAATGGCTACACCTTC. Together with reference TRBV2 and TRBJ1-2, the CDR3 gives the full variable domain: EPEVTQTPSHQVTQMGQEVILRCVPISNHLYFYWYRQILGQKVEFLVSFYNNEISEKSEIFDDQFSVERPDGSNFTLKIRSTKLEDSAMYFCATEGGQGRNGYTFGSGTRLTVV.

The chain has TRBV3-1 (or the pseudogene TRBV3-2) and TRBJ1-3; D gene ambiguous. V was trimmed by 0 bases and J by 4 bases, leaving 13 bases between them. Germline V CDR1 and CDR2: LGHDT, YNNKEL (reference sequence). This CDR3 has 16 amino acids. The CDR3 DNA sequence: TGTGCCAGCAGCCAAGAAATCCGAATATGGGGAAACACCATATATTTT. Protein product: CASSQEIRIWGNTIYF.

The chain joins TRBV12-3 or TRBV12-4 to TRBJ2-7, with D unresolved. The CDR3 length is 11 residues. V was trimmed by 8 bases and J by 7 bases, leaving 12 bases between them. The CDR3 sequence: CASGGVGEQYF. The CDR3 bases are TGTGCCAGCGGTGGGGTGGGGGAGCAGTACTTC.

This clone is a singleton in its sample. This chain links TRBV6-2 or TRBV6-3 with TRBJ1-1; D gene unclear. From germline, CDR1 is MNHEY and CDR2 SVGEGT. V lost 0 bases, J lost 5 bases, and 10 bases lay in between. The CDR3 sequence is 14 residues long. CDR3 DNA sequence: TGTGCCAGCAGTTACTCAGGCGGTGGGACTGAAGCTTTCTTT. Encoded protein: CASSYSGGGTEAFF.

The chain joins TRBV7-2 to TRBJ1-1; weak D call: TRBD1 (6 bases). V lost 5 bases to trimming and J lost 1 base, with 14 bases between them. The CDR3 contains 15 residues. Germline loops: CDR1 SGHTA, CDR2 FQGNSA. CDR3 nucleotides: TGTGCCAGCAGCCTATCGGGACACCAGAACACTGAAGCTTTCTTT. It encodes CASSLSGHQNTEAFF.

The V call is TRBV7-6, the J call TRBJ2-5; 7 nucleotides line up with TRBD1. CDR1 and CDR2 from the germline V gene are SGHVS and FNYEAQ. The CDR3 sequence is 13 residues long. V gave up 6 bases and J gave up 6 bases; unmatched junction bases: 7. The CDR3 nucleotides read TGTGCCAGCAGTGAGACAGGGATAAAGACCCAGTACTTC. It translates to CASSETGIKTQYF. Together with reference TRBV7-6 and TRBJ2-5, the CDR3 gives the full variable domain: GAGVSQSPRYKVTKRGQDVALRCDPISGHVSLYWYRQALGQGPEFLTYFNYEAQQDKSGLPNDRFSAERPEGSISTLTIQRTEQRDSAMYRCASSETGIKTQYFGPGTRLLVL.

The chain combines TRBV6-5 with TRBJ1-6; TRBD1 matches at 10 bases. Germline trimming cut 2 bases from V and 9 bases from J; bases unmatched to any gene: 1. The CDR3 consists of 14 residues. Germline V CDR1 and CDR2: MNHEY, SVGAGI. The CDR3 here is CASSYGTGASPLHF. CDR3 DNA: TGTGCCAGCAGTTACGGGACAGGGGCTTCACCCCTCCACTTT.

This clone showed up just once. The chain employs TRBV3-1 (or the pseudogene TRBV3-2) and TRBJ2-1; TRBD2 aligns across 7 bases. V was clipped by 3 bases and J by 8 bases; unmatched bases: 13. Per the germline V gene, CDR1 is LGHDT and CDR2 is YNNKEL (reference sequence). This CDR3 region has 16 residues. The CDR3 DNA is TGTGCCAGCAGCCATGCCGGACTAGTAGGTGTCTATGAGCAGTTCTTC. Its translation: CASSHAGLVGVYEQFF.

CDR3 nucleotides: TGTGCCAGCAGCAACCCGCTAGCGGGGGGGCAGGAGACCCAGTACTTC. The encoded protein is CASSNPLAGGQETQYF. The gene calls are TRBV7-9 and TRBJ2-5, with 12 bases fitting TRBD2. Germline assignment: CDR1 SEHNR and CDR2 FQNEAQ (reference sequence). This CDR3 spans 16 amino acids. The V segment lost 5 bases and the J segment 5 bases; nucleotides outside the gene matches: 9. The full variable domain, completed using reference TRBV7-9 and TRBJ2-5, is DTGVSQNPRHKITKRGQNVTFRCDPISEHNRLYWYRQTLGQGPEFLTYFQNEAQLEKSRLLSDRFSAERPKGSFSTLEIQRTEQGDSAMYLCASSNPLAGGQETQYFGPGTRLLVL.

Note on this clone: An end of the junction does not agree with germline; a read error may underlie this. V gene TRBV7-8 combines with J gene TRBJ1-1, with a tentative D call TRBD1 (6 bases). The CDR3 extends over 15 amino acids. CDR1 is SGHVS and CDR2 is FQNEAQ in the germline V gene. CDR3 region: CASSFLQGTTTEAFF. The CDR3 DNA reads TGTGCCAGCAGCTTTCTCCAGGGGACGACGACTGAGGCTTTCTTT.

This chain connects TRBV7-2 to TRBJ1-6; weak D call: TRBD1 (5 bases). Looked up from germline, CDR1 is SGHTA and CDR2 is FQGNSA. Trimming removed 0 bases at V and 6 bases at J, with 6 bases between. The length of the CDR3 is 14 residues. The CDR3 loop is CASSLAGTNSPLHF. The CDR3, as DNA: TGTGCCAGCAGCTTAGCAGGGACTAATTCACCCCTCCACTTT.

Written as DNA, the CDR3 is TGTGCCAGCAGTGGATCGGGGGGGGCAAGTCAGCCCCAGCATTTT. Encoded protein: CASSGSGGASQPQHF. This sequence joins TRBV28 and TRBJ1-5, with D possibly matching TRBD1 (6 bases). Trimming left V 5 bases short and J 6 bases short, with 17 bases between. Germline CDR1 and CDR2: MDHEN and SYDVKM. This CDR3 has 15 amino acids.

This rearrangement joins TRBV6-5 to TRBJ1-2; D is perhaps TRBD1 (6 bases). This CDR3 is 16 amino acids long. Germline loops: CDR1 MNHEY, CDR2 SVGAGI. V dropped 2 bases and J dropped 1 base, with 14 bases sitting between them. The CDR3 reads CASSYQPQGINYGYTF. The CDR3 DNA is TGTGCCAGCAGTTACCAACCACAGGGAATTAACTATGGCTACACCTTC.

V gene TRBV5-1 combines with J gene TRBJ2-3; the match to TRBD1 covers 12 bases. V shed 4 bases and J 11 bases; nucleotides not matched to a gene: 11. The length of the CDR3 is 15 residues. Germline assignment: CDR1 SGHRS and CDR2 YFSETQ. For the CDR3, the DNA is TGCGCCAGCAGCGAATCGGGACAGGGGGCGCGAGTGCAGTATTTT. It translates to CASSESGQGARVQYF.

The CDR3 nucleotides are TGTGCCAGCAGCTCGTCAGGGGGCGGAGAGACCCAGTACTTC. Residues: CASSSSGGGETQYF. The V call is TRBV7-2, the J call TRBJ2-5, with 8 bases fitting TRBD1. Germline lookup yields CDR1 SGHTA and CDR2 FQGNSA. V was pared by 4 bases and J by 4 bases, with 5 bases of the junction left unmatched. The CDR3 covers 14 residues.

V is TRBV30 and J is TRBJ2-6; TRBD1 matches at 8 bases. The CDR3 has 18 residues. Germline CDR1 reads GTSNPN; CDR2 reads SVGIG (reference sequence). The trim removed 0 bases at V and 0 bases at J, leaving 7 bases unmatched. The CDR3 sequence: CAWSVVGQGSSGANVLTF. The CDR3 DNA is TGTGCCTGGAGTGTAGTTGGACAGGGAAGCTCTGGGGCCAACGTCCTGACTTTC.